The T cell receptor (beta chain) under discussion was sequenced for a study of shared clonotypes between healthy human individuals. This clone was seen only once. Sequencing used immunoSEQ multiplex PCR; TCRdb keeps in-frame clones, though not all of them. The sample lists approximately 2,300,000 clones, roughly 92% occurring once. This CDR3 is 15 amino acids long. Per the germline V gene, CDR1 is MGHRA and CDR2 is YSYEKL. The V gene end was trimmed by 3 bases and the J gene end by 5 bases; junction bases not matched to a gene: 10. The receptor comes from a man in his late teens or twenties in good health. Some clones in this sample may be carry-over from other donors' samples. This sequence joins TRBV4-1 and TRBJ2-7; 7 bases are a match to TRBD2. The sequencing sample was made of naive CD4+ T cells from PBMCs. As for subset: CD45RA+ positively selected. The CDR3 sequence is CASSHLRGGSNEQYF. In DNA form, the CDR3 reads TGCGCCAGCAGCCATTTAAGGGGCGGGAGTAACGAGCAGTACTTC.